This T cell receptor (beta chain) stems from a study of OX40 agonist ivuxolimab in advanced cancers. Whole-study context: 30% to 40% of patients had received prior checkpoint inhibitor therapy.

Samples were taken at baseline and on day 1 of cycles 4 and 7. Sequencing was performed with immunoSEQ multiplex PCR; in TCRdb, only in-frame clones are kept and a portion is missing. Seen here are 65,000 to 90,000 clones, around nine tenths observed once, and the top ten hold approximately 0.81%. Remarks on this clone: The antigen is unknown.

Study observations and caveats: Among the lowest peripheral clonal expansion occurred in 0.1-3.0 mg/kg partial responders.

V was clipped by 6 bases and J by 6 bases, with 6 bases between them. The CDR3 is 12 amino acids. Per the germline V gene, CDR1 is MNHNS and CDR2 is SASEGT. The TCR comes from an adult with an advanced solid tumor such as melanoma, head and neck, liver or kidney cancer. Here the sequenced sample was CD4+ or CD8+ T cells sorted from blood, taken in a trial of the OX40 agonist ivuxolimab. The rearrangement uses TRBV6-1 and TRBJ1-6; weak D call: TRBD1 (5 bases). The CDR3 DNA reads TGTGCCAGCAGGACAGTTAATTCACCCCTCCACTTT. Encoded protein: CASRTVNSPLHF.